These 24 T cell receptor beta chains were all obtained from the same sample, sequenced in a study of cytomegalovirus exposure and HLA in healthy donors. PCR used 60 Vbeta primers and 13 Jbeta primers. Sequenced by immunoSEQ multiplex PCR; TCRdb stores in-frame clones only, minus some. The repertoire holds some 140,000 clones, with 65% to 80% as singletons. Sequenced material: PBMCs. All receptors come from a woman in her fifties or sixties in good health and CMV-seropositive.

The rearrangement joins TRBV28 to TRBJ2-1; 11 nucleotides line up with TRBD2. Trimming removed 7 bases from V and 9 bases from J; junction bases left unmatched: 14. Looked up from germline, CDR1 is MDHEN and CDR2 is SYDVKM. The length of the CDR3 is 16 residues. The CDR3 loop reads CASILSLAGGNVEQFF. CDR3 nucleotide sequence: TGTGCCAGCATCTTATCCCTAGCGGGGGGTAATGTTGAGCAGTTCTTC.

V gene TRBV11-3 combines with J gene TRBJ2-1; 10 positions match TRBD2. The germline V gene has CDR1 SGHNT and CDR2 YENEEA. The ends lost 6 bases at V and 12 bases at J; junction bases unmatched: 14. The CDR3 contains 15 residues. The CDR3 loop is CASSRGTSELSPQFF. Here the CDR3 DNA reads TGTGCCAGCAGTCGCGGGACTAGCGAACTGTCTCCGCAGTTCTTC.

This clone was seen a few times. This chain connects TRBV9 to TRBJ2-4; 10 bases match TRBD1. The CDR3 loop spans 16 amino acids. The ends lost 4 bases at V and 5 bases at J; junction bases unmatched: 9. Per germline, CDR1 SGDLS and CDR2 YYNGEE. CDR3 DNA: TGTGCCAGCAGCCCCCGGGGGGGGACAGGGGAAAACATTCAGTACTTC. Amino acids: CASSPRGGTGENIQYF.

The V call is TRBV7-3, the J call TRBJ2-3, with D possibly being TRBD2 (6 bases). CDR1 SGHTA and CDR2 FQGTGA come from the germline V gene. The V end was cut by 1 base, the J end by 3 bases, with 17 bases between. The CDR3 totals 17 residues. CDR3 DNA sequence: TGTGCCAGCAGCTTAATCGGAGGGCAGGGTAGGACAGATACGCAGTATTTT. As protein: CASSLIGGQGRTDTQYF.

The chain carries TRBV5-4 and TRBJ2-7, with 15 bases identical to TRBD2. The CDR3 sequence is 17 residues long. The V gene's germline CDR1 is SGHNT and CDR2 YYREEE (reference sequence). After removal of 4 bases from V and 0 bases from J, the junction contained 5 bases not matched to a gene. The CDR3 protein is CASSPGTSGGNSYEQYF. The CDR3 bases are TGTGCCAGCAGCCCGGGGACTAGCGGGGGGAACTCCTACGAGCAGTACTTC. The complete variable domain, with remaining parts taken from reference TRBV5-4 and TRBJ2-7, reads ETGVTQSPTHLIKTRGQQVTLRCSSQSGHNTVSWYQQALGQGPQFIFQYYREEENGRGNFPPRFSGLQFPNYSSELNVNALELDDSALYLCASSPGTSGGNSYEQYFGPGTRLTVT.

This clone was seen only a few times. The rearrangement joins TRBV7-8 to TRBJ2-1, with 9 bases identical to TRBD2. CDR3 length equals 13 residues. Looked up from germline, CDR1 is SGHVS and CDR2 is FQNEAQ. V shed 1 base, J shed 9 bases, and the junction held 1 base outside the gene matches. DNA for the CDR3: TGTGCCAGCAGCTTAGGACTAGCGGTTGAGCAGTTCTTC. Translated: CASSLGLAVEQFF.

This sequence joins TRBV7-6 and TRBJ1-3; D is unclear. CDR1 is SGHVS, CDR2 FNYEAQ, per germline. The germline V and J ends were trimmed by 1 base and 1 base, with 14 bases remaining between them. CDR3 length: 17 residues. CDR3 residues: CASSLVGFGDSGNTIYF. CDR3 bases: TGTGCCAGCAGCTTAGTGGGGTTCGGGGATTCTGGAAACACCATATATTTT.

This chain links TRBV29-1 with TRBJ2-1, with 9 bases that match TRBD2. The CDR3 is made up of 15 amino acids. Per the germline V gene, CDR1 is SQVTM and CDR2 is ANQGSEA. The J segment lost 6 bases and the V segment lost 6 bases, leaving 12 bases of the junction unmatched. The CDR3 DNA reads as TGCAGCGTCGAACAGGGACTAGCATCTTTCAATGAGCAGTTCTTC. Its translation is CSVEQGLASFNEQFF.

This chain's CDR3 is CASSGSWERGRNEQFF. CDR3 DNA sequence: TGCGCCAGCAGCGGTTCCTGGGAGCGGGGGAGGAATGAGCAGTTCTTC. The V and J genes are TRBV5-1 and TRBJ2-1, with 8 bases aligning to TRBD2. Germline V gene sequence: CDR1 SGHRS, CDR2 YFSETQ. After removal of 4 bases from V and 7 bases from J, the junction contained 13 bases not matched to a gene. This CDR3 has 16 amino acids.

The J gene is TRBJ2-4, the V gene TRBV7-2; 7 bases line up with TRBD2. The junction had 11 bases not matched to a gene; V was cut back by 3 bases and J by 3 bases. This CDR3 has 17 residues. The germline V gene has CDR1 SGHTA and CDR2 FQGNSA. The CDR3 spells CASSFVMLGEGKNIQYF. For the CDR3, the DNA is TGTGCCAGCAGCTTTGTAATGTTAGGGGAGGGCAAAAACATTCAGTACTTC.

CDR3 sequence reads: CASSQAPLQATNEKLFF. CDR3 in DNA: TGTGCCAGCTCCCAGGCGCCCCTTCAAGCAACTAATGAAAAACTGTTTTTT. This chain connects TRBV18 to TRBJ1-4; D is unresolved. The germline V gene has CDR1 KGHSH and CDR2 LQKENI. With 6 bases removed from V and 0 bases from J, the gap between germline ends came to 17 bases. The CDR3 runs to 17 residues.

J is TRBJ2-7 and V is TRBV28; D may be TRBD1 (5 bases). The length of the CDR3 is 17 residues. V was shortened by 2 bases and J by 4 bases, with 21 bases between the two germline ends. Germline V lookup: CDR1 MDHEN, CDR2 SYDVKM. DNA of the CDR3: TGTGCCAGCAGTTTAGGGTACAGGTCACCCGTCTCATACGAGCAGTACTTC. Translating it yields CASSLGYRSPVSYEQYF.

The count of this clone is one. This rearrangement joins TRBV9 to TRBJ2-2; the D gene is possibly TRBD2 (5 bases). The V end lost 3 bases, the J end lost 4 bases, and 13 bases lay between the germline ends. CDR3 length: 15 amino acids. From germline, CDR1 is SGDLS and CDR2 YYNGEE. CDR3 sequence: CASSAPLRGTGELFF. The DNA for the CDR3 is TGTGCCAGCAGCGCACCCTTACGGGGCACCGGGGAGCTGTTTTTT.

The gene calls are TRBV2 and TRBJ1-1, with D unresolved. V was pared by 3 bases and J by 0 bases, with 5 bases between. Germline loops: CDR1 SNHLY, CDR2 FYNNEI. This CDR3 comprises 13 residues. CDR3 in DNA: TGTGCCAGCAGTGACGAGGTGAACACTGAAGCTTTCTTT. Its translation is CASSDEVNTEAFF.

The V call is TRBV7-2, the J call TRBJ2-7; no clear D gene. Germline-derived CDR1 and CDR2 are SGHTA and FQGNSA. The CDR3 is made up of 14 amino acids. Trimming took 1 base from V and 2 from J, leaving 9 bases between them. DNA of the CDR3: TGTGCCAGCAGCTTAGGCTACCCGACCTACGAGCAGTACTTC. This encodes CASSLGYPTYEQYF. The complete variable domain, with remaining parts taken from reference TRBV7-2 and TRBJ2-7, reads GAGVSQSPSNKVTEKGKDVELRCDPISGHTALYWYRQSLGQGLEFLIYFQGNSAPDKSGLPSDRFSAERTGGSVSTLTIQRTQQEDSAVYLCASSLGYPTYEQYFGPGTRLTVT.

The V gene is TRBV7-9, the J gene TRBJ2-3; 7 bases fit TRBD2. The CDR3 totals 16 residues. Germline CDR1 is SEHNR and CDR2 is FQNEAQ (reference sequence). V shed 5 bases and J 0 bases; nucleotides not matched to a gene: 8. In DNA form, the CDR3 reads TGTGCCAGCAGCCCATGGAGCGGGGCTAGCACAGATACGCAGTATTTT. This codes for CASSPWSGASTDTQYF.

CDR3 sequence: CASSQEGLAGGPGTQYF. Written as DNA, the CDR3 is TGCGCCAGCAGCCAAGAGGGACTCGCGGGGGGGCCGGGGACCCAGTACTTC. This rearrangement joins TRBV4-3 to TRBJ2-5; TRBD2 matches at 9 bases. Germline V gene lookup returns CDR1 LGHNA and CDR2 YSLEER. The CDR3 contains 17 residues. V was clipped by 0 bases and J by 7 bases; unmatched bases: 12.

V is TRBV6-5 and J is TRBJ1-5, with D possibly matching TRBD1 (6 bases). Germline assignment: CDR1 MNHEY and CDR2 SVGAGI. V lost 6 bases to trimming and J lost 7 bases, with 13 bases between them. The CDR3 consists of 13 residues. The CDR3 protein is CASRGGHRQPQHF. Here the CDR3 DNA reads TGTGCCAGCAGGGGGGGGCACAGGCAGCCCCAGCATTTT.

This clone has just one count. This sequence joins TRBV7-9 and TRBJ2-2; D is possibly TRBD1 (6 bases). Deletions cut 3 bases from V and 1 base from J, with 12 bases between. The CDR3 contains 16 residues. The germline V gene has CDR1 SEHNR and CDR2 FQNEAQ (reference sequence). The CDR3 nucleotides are TGTGCCAGCAGCTTTAACAGGGTAGAGAACACCGGGGAGCTGTTTTTT. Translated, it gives CASSFNRVENTGELFF.

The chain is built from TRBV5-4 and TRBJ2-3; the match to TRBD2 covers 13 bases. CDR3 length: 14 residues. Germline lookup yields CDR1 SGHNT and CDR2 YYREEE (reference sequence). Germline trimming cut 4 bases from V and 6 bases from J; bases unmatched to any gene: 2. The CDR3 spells CASSPGLAGDTQYF. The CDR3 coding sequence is TGTGCCAGCAGCCCGGGACTAGCGGGGGATACGCAGTATTTT.

CDR3 protein: CASGLIRDRESSPLHF. DNA for the CDR3: TGTGCTAGTGGTTTGATAAGGGACAGGGAGAGTTCACCCCTCCACTTT. The J gene is TRBJ1-6, the V gene TRBV12-5; TRBD1 matches 9 bases. V gave up 2 bases and J gave up 9 bases; unmatched junction bases: 8. The CDR3 covers 16 residues. Germline V CDR1 and CDR2: LGHNT, FRNRAP. The full variable domain, rest sourced from reference TRBV12-5 and TRBJ1-6, is DARVTQTPRHKVTEMGQEVTMRCQPILGHNTVFWYRQTMMQGLELLAYFRNRAPLDDSGMPKDRFSAEMPDATLATLKIQPSEPRDSAVYFCASGLIRDRESSPLHFGNGTRLTVT.

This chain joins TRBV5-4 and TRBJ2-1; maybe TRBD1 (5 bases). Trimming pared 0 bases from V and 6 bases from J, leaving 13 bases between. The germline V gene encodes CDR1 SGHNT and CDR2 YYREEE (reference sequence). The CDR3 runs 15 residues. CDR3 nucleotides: TGTGCCAGCAGCTTGGGGCAGGGTCCTTCCAATGAGCAGTTCTTC. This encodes CASSLGQGPSNEQFF.

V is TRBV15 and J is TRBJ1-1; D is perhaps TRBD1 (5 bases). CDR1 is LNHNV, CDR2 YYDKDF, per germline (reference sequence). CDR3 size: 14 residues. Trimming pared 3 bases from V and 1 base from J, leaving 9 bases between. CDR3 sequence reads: CATSSRQPNTEAFF. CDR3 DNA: TGTGCCACCAGCAGCAGACAGCCGAACACTGAAGCTTTCTTT.

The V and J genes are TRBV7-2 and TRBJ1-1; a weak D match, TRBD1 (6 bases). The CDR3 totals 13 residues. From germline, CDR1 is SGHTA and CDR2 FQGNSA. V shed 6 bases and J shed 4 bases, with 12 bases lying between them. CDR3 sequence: CASSPTGRTEAFF. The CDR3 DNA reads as TGTGCCAGCAGTCCTACAGGGCGCACTGAAGCTTTCTTT.